Following are 17 T cell receptor beta chains from one sample sequenced in a study of cytomegalovirus exposure and HLA in healthy donors. The study ran its PCR with 60 Vbeta and 13 Jbeta primers. Repertoires were generated with immunoSEQ multiplex PCR, while TCRdb's copy carries only in-frame clones and drops some. The table has about 150,000 clones, around three quarters seen once. The specimen sequenced was PBMCs. These receptors were taken from a man between 35 and 55 years old in good health and CMV-seronegative.

This chain links TRBV9 with TRBJ2-2; D is possibly TRBD1 (6 bases). Trimming removed 2 bases at V and 5 bases at J, with 7 bases between. The CDR3 has 13 amino acids. Germline lookup yields CDR1 SGDLS and CDR2 YYNGEE. As DNA, the CDR3 is TGTGCCAGCAGCGTCGGACAGACCGGGGAGCTGTTTTTT. Its translation: CASSVGQTGELFF.

This chain joins TRBV7-2 and TRBJ1-2; D gene unclear. This CDR3 is built from 14 residues. Germline V CDR1 and CDR2: SGHTA, FQGNSA. The ends were cut back, 0 bases at V and 0 bases at J, with 5 bases in the middle. The CDR3 DNA reads TGTGCCAGCAGCTTAGCGCTAACTAACTATGGCTACACCTTC. It specifies CASSLALTNYGYTF. The full variable domain, its missing parts supplied by reference TRBV7-2 and TRBJ1-2, is GAGVSQSPSNKVTEKGKDVELRCDPISGHTALYWYRQSLGQGLEFLIYFQGNSAPDKSGLPSDRFSAERTGGSVSTLTIQRTQQEDSAVYLCASSLALTNYGYTFGSGTRLTVV.

This chain links TRBV27 with TRBJ2-7; TRBD2 matches at 9 bases. V was pared by 5 bases and J by 6 bases, with 14 bases of the junction left unmatched. CDR1 and CDR2 from the germline V gene are MNHEY and SMNVEV (reference sequence). The CDR3 sequence is 16 residues long. CDR3 DNA: TGTGCCAGCAGTACATTTCGAGCGGGAGGTCATAGCGAGCAGTACTTC. Translated: CASSTFRAGGHSEQYF.

V and J are TRBV28 and TRBJ1-5; D possibly corresponds to TRBD1 (6 bases). The ends were cut back, 1 base at V and 6 bases at J, with 16 bases in the middle. The CDR3 has 16 residues. Germline CDR1 MDHEN, CDR2 SYDVKM. In DNA form, the CDR3 reads TGTGCCAGCAGTTTATCTTCCGGGACAAGGGGTCAGCCCCAGCATTTT. Translated: CASSLSSGTRGQPQHF.

As for this clone: One end of the junction is discordant with germline, which a read error may explain. This sequence joins TRBV29-1 and TRBJ2-5, with TRBD1 matching 7 bases. The germline V gene has CDR1 SQVTM and CDR2 ANQGSEA. CDR3 length: 13 residues. This CDR3 reads CSVEWDSTESQYF. The CDR3 nucleotides are TGCAGCGTTGAGTGGGACAGCACGGAGAGCCAGTACTTC.

The chain employs TRBV11-3 and TRBJ2-3, with D unresolved. Germline loops: CDR1 SGHNT, CDR2 YENEEA. Trimming shortened V by 0 bases and J by 11 bases, and 12 bases separated the two germline ends. The CDR3 loop spans 13 amino acids. The CDR3 loop is CASSLDLGGEQYF. The CDR3 bases are TGTGCCAGCAGCTTAGACCTCGGCGGTGAGCAGTATTTT.

A few counts support this clone. At one of its ends the junction is not consistent with the germline gene, which may arise from a read error. The chain couples TRBV7-9 to TRBJ2-1, with 12 bases that match TRBD2. This CDR3 spans 16 amino acids. CDR1 is SEHNR, CDR2 FQNEAQ, per germline (reference sequence). CDR3 in amino acids: CSSSSRLAGVGNEQFF. The CDR3 DNA is TGTTCCAGCAGCTCCAGACTAGCGGGAGTTGGCAATGAGCAGTTCTTC.

For this clone: A junction boundary mismatches the germline segment, possibly from a read error. This sequence joins TRBV7-9 and TRBJ2-3, with 9 bases identical to TRBD2. Per the germline V gene, CDR1 is SEHNR and CDR2 is FQNEAQ (reference sequence). The CDR3 is made up of 19 amino acids. The CDR3 DNA sequence: TGTTCCAGCAGCCGTAGGGGGCTGGGCCTAGCGGGACCCACAGATACGCAGTATTTT. Amino acids: CSSSRRGLGLAGPTDTQYF. Using reference TRBV7-9 and TRBJ2-3 for the parts outside the CDR3, the full variable domain is DTGVSQNPRHKITKRGQNVTFRCDPISEHNRLYWYRQTLGQGPEFLTYFQNEAQLEKSRLLSDRFSAERPKGSFSTLEIQRTEQGDSAMYLCSSSRRGLGLAGPTDTQYFGPGTRLTVL.

The chain joins TRBV7-8 to TRBJ1-6, with 10 bases fitting TRBD1. Germline V gene sequence: CDR1 SGHVS, CDR2 FQNEAQ. The CDR3 is 18 amino acids. V lost 3 bases and J lost 6; bases outside the gene matches: 11. The CDR3 reads CASSLRDRGGTSNSPLHF. DNA for the CDR3: TGTGCCAGCAGCTTGAGGGACAGGGGCGGGACATCTAATTCACCCCTCCACTTT.

This chain joins TRBV5-1 and TRBJ2-3; a possible D gene is TRBD2 (6 bases). Trimming took off 0 bases at V and 0 bases at J, with 11 bases between the two ends. The CDR3 runs to 16 residues. Germline V CDR1 and CDR2: SGHRS, YFSETQ. CDR3 protein: CASSLAGGASTDTQYF. The CDR3 DNA reads TGCGCCAGCAGCTTGGCCGGCGGGGCTAGCACAGATACGCAGTATTTT.

The chain couples TRBV7-9 to TRBJ2-5; tentative D call: TRBD1 (5 bases). CDR1 SEHNR and CDR2 FQNEAQ come from the germline V gene (reference sequence). The CDR3 runs 16 residues. Trimming left V 7 bases short and J 3 bases short, with 21 bases between. The CDR3 DNA reads as TGTGCCAGCAAACCCGTAGGGGTGGTCATTGAAGAGACCCAGTACTTC. Translated: CASKPVGVVIEETQYF.

The chain recombines TRBV28 with TRBJ2-3, with TRBD2 matching over 7 bases. Germline V gene sequence: CDR1 MDHEN, CDR2 SYDVKM. The CDR3 length is 12 residues. Trimming removed 11 bases from V and 3 bases from J; junction bases left unmatched: 5. The CDR3 DNA sequence: TGTGCCTGTACGGGGGGTACAGATACGCAGTATTTT. It is translated as CACTGGTDTQYF.

The V call is TRBV7-3, the J call TRBJ2-2, with 11 bases lining up with TRBD2. Germline-derived CDR1 and CDR2 are SGHTA and FQGTGA. The CDR3 has 16 residues. The J segment lost 5 bases and the V segment lost 2 bases, leaving 4 bases of the junction unmatched. The CDR3: CASSLGTSGSTGELFF. As DNA, the CDR3 is TGTGCCAGCAGCTTAGGGACTAGCGGATCAACCGGGGAGCTGTTTTTT.

This chain links TRBV2 with TRBJ2-1, with D maybe TRBD2 (6 bases). Germline V lookup: CDR1 SNHLY, CDR2 FYNNEI. The CDR3 has 13 amino acids. The V and J ends lost 8 bases and 5 bases respectively, with 13 bases between them. CDR3 coding DNA: TGTGCCAGCGGGCGGGACGGGGACAATGAGCAGTTCTTC. This translates into CASGRDGDNEQFF.

The chain combines TRBV29-1 with TRBJ1-1; possible D gene TRBD1, 5 bases. CDR1 SQVTM and CDR2 ANQGSEA come from the germline V gene. The germline V and J ends were trimmed by 6 bases and 7 bases, with 9 bases remaining between them. CDR3 length: 10 residues. The CDR3 loop reads CSVGTFEAFF. CDR3 bases: TGCAGCGTGGGGACTTTTGAAGCTTTCTTT. Complete variable domain (other parts from reference TRBV29-1 and TRBJ1-1): SAVISQKPSRDICQRGTSLTIQCQVDSQVTMMFWYRQQPGQSLTLIATANQGSEATYESGFVIDKFPISRPNLTFSTLTVSNMSPEDSSIYLCSVGTFEAFFGQGTRLTVV.

V is TRBV6-5 and J is TRBJ1-1; TRBD1 is a possible D gene (5 bases). The CDR3 totals 14 residues. Trimming shortened V by 1 base and J by 7 bases, and 13 bases separated the two germline ends. Germline assignment: CDR1 MNHEY and CDR2 SVGAGI. This CDR3 reads CASSYYGQGSEAFF. The DNA of the CDR3 is TGTGCCAGCAGTTACTATGGCCAGGGCAGTGAAGCTTTCTTT.

This clone has just a few counts. The CDR3 sequence is CASSQMDRGRNTEAFF. The CDR3, as DNA: TGTGCCAGCAGCCAAATGGACAGGGGGCGTAACACTGAAGCTTTCTTT. The genes are TRBV14 and TRBJ1-1; TRBD1 agrees at 11 bases. The CDR3 has 16 amino acids. Per germline, CDR1 SGHDN and CDR2 FVKESK. V shed 2 bases, J shed 2 bases, and the junction held 4 bases outside the gene matches. Combining the CDR3 with reference TRBV14 and TRBJ1-1 gives the whole variable domain EAGVTQFPSHSVIEKGQTVTLRCDPISGHDNLYWYRRVMGKEIKFLLHFVKESKQDESGMPNNRFLAERTGGTYSTLKVQPAELEDSGVYFCASSQMDRGRNTEAFFGQGTRLTVV.